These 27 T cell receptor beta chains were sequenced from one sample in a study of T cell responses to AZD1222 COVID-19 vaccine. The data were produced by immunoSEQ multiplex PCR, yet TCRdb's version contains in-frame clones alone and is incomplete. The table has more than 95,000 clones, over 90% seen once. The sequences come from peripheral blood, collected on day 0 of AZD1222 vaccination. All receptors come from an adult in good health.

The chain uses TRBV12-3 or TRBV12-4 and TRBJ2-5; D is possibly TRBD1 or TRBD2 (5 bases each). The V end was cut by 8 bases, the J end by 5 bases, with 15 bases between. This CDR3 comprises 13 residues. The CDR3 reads CASSRSGRETQYF. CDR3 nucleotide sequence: TGTGCCAGCTCCCGGTCGGGGCGGGAGACCCAGTACTTC.

The CDR3 loop reads CAWEPRGVSGNTIYF. The CDR3 DNA reads TGTGCCTGGGAACCTCGGGGCGTCTCTGGAAACACCATATATTTT. This chain uses TRBV30 with TRBJ1-3, with a tentative D call TRBD1 (5 bases). Trimming took 5 bases from V and 0 from J, leaving 14 bases between them. Germline CDR1 and CDR2: GTSNPN and SVGIG (reference sequence). The length of the CDR3 is 15 residues.

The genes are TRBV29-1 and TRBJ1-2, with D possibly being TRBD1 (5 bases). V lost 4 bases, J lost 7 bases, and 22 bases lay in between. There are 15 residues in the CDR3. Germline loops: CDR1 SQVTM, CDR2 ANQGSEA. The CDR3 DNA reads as TGCAGCGTTGGGGGGATTGGCGGGCGAGATGGTGGCTACACCTTC. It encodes CSVGGIGGRDGGYTF.

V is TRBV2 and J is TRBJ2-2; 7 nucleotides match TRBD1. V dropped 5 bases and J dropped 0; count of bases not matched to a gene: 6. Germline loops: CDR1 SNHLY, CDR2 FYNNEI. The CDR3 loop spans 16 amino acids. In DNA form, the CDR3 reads TGTGCCAGCAGTTTTTCCGGGACAGCGAACACCGGGGAGCTGTTTTTT. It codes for CASSFSGTANTGELFF.

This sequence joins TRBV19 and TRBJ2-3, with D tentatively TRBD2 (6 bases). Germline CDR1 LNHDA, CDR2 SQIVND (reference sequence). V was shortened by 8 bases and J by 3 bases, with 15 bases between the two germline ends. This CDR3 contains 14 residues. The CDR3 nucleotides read TGTGCCAGTTTTAGGGACTGGGGAACAGATACGCAGTATTTT. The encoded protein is CASFRDWGTDTQYF.

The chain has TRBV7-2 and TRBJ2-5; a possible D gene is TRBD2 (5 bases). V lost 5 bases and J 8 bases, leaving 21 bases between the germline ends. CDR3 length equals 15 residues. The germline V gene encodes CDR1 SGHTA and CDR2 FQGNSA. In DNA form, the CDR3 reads TGTGCCAGCAGCCCAGAGCAGGCAGCGGCGGGTACCCAGTACTTC. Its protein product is CASSPEQAAAGTQYF. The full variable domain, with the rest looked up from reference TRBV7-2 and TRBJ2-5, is GAGVSQSPSNKVTEKGKDVELRCDPISGHTALYWYRQSLGQGLEFLIYFQGNSAPDKSGLPSDRFSAERTGGSVSTLTIQRTQQEDSAVYLCASSPEQAAAGTQYFGPGTRLLVL.

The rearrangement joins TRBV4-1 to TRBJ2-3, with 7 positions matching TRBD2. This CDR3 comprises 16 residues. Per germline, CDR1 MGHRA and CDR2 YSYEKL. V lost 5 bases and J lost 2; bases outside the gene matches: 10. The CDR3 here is CASSYPGTTHTDTQYF. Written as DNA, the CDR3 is TGCGCCAGCAGCTACCCCGGGACTACTCACACAGATACGCAGTATTTT.

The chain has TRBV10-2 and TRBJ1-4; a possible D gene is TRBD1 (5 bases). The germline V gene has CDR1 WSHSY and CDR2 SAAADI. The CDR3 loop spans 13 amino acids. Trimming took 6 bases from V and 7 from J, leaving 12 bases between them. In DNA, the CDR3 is TGCGCCAGCAGAGGCAGGGTCAGTGAAAAACTGTTTTTT. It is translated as CASRGRVSEKLFF.

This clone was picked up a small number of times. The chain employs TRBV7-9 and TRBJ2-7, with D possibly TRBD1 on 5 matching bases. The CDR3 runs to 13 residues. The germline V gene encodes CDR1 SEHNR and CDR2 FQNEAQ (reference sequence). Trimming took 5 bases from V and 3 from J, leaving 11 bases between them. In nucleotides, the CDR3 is TGTGCCAGCAGCGCAACAGGATACTACGAGCAGTACTTC. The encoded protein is CASSATGYYEQYF.

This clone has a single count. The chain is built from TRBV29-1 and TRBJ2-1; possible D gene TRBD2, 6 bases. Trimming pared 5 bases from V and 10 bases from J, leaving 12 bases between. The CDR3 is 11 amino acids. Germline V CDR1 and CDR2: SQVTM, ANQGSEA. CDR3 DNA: TGCAGCGTTCGACTAGGTTCCGAGCAGTTCTTC. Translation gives CSVRLGSEQFF.

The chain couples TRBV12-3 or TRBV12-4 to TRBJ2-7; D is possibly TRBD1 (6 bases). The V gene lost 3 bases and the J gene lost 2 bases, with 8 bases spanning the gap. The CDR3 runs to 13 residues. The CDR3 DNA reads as TGTGCCAGCAGTTTTAAGGGGGCCTACGAGCAGTACTTC. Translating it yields CASSFKGAYEQYF.

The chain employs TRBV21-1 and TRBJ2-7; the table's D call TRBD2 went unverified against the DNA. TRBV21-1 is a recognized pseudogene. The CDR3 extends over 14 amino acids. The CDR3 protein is CASSKSRGRREQYF. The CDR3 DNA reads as TGTGCCAGCAGCAAAAGTCGGGGGAGACGGGAGCAGTACTTC.

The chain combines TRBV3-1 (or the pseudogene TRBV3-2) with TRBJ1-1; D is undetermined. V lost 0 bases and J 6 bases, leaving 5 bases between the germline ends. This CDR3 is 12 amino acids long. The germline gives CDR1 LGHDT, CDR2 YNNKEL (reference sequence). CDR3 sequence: CASSQDRSEAFF. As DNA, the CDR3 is TGTGCCAGCAGCCAAGACAGGTCTGAAGCTTTCTTT.

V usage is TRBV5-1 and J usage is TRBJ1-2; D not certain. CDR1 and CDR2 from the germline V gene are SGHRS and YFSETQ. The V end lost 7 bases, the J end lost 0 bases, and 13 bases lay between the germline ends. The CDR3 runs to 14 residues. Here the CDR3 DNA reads TGCGCCAGCGCTAACACAGCGGCTAACTATGGCTACACCTTC. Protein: CASANTAANYGYTF.

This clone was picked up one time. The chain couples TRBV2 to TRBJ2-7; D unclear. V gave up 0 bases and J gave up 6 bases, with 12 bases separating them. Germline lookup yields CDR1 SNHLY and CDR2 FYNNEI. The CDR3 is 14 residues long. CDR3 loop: CASSEAAGSPEQYF. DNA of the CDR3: TGTGCCAGCAGTGAAGCGGCAGGATCCCCCGAGCAGTACTTC.

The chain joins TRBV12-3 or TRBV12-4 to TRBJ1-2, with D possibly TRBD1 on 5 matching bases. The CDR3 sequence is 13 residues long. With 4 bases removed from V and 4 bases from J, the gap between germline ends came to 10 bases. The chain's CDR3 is CASSSGERYGYTF. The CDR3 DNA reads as TGTGCCAGCAGTTCGGGGGAGCGCTATGGCTACACCTTC.

The CDR3: CASIRDRGAGEAFF. Here the CDR3 DNA reads TGTGCCAGCATCAGGGACAGGGGCGCCGGAGAAGCTTTCTTT. This chain uses TRBV28 with TRBJ1-1, with 10 bases that match TRBD1. Losses at the gene ends were 7 bases for V and 8 bases for J; bases not matched to a gene: 10. Germline values: CDR1 MDHEN, CDR2 SYDVKM. The CDR3 has 14 amino acids.

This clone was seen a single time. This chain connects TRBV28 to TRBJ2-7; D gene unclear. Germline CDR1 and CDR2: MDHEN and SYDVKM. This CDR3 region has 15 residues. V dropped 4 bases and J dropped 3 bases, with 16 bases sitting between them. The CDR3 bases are TGTGCCAGCAGTTCCCCTACCGGGTCCGTCTACGAGCAGTACTTC. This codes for CASSSPTGSVYEQYF.

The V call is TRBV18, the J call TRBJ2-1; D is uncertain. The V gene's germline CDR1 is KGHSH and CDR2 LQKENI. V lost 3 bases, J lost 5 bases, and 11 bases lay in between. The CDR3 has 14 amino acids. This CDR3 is CASSPPGGHNEQFF. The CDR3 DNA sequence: TGTGCCAGCTCACCTCCCGGTGGACACAATGAGCAGTTCTTC.

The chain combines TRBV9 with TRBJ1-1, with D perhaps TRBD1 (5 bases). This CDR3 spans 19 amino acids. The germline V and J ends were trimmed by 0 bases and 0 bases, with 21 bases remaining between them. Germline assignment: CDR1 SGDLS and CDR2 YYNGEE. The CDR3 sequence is CASSVARGWGKPMNTEAFF. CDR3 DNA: TGTGCCAGCAGCGTAGCTCGCGGGTGGGGGAAACCTATGAACACTGAAGCTTTCTTT.

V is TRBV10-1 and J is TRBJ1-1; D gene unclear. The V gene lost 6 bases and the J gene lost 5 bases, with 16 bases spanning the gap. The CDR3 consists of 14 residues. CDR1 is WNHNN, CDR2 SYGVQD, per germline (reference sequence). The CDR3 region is CASSKKREQTEAFF. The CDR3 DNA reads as TGCGCCAGCAGCAAGAAGAGGGAGCAGACTGAAGCTTTCTTT.

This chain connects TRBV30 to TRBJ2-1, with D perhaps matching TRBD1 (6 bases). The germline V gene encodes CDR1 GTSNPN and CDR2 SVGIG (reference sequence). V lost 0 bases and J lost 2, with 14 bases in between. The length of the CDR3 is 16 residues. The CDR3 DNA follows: TGTGCCTGGAGTGTAGGAACAGGGAGCACCTACAATGAGCAGTTCTTC. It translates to CAWSVGTGSTYNEQFF.

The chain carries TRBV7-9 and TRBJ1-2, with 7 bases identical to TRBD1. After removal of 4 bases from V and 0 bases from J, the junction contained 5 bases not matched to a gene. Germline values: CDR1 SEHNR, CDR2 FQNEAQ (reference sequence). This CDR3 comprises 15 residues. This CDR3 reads CASSSTGSSNYGYTF. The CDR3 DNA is TGTGCCAGCAGCTCGACAGGGTCCTCTAACTATGGCTACACCTTC.

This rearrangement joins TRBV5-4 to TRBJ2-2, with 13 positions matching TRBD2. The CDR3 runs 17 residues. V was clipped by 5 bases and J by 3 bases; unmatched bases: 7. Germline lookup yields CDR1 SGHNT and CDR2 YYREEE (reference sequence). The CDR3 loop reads CASSSGTSGIYTGELFF. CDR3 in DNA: TGTGCCAGCAGTTCCGGGACTAGCGGGATTTACACCGGGGAGCTGTTTTTT. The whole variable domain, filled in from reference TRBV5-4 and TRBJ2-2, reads ETGVTQSPTHLIKTRGQQVTLRCSSQSGHNTVSWYQQALGQGPQFIFQYYREEENGRGNFPPRFSGLQFPNYSSELNVNALELDDSALYLCASSSGTSGIYTGELFFGEGSRLTVL.

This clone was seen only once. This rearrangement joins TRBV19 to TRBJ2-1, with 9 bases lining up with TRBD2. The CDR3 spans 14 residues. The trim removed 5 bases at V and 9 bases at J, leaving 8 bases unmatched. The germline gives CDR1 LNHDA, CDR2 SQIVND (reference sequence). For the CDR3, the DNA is TGTGCCAGTAGTGATCTAGCGGGACGGGCTGAGCAGTTCTTC. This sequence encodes CASSDLAGRAEQFF.

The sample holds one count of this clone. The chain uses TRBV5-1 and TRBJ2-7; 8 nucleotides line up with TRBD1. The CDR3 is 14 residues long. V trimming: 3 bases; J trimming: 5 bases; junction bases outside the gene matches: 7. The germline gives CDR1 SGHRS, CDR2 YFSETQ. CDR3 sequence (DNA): TGCGCCAGCAGCTCAATGACAGGGGCCCACGAGCAGTACTTC. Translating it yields CASSSMTGAHEQYF.

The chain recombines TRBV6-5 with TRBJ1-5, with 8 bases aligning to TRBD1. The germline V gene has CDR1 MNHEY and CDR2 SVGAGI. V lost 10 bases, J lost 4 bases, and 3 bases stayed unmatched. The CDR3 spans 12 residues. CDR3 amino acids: CATGGGNQPQHF. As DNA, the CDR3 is TGTGCCACAGGGGGCGGTAATCAGCCCCAGCATTTT.